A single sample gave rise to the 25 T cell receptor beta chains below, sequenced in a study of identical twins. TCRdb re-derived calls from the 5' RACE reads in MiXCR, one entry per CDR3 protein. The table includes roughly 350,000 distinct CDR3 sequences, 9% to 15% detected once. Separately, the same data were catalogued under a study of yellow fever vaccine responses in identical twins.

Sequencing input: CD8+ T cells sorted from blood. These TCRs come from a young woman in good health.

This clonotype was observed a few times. The CDR3 loop reads CASSEGQGANEQFF. The CDR3 nucleotides are TGTGCCAGCTCGGAAGGACAGGGGGCGAATGAGCAGTTCTTC. The chain links TRBV7-3 to TRBJ2-1; 11 positions agree with TRBD1. This CDR3 contains 14 residues. Trimming at V came to 8 bases and at J to 7 bases, leaving 7 bases not matched to a gene. In germline, CDR1 is SGHTA, CDR2 FQGTGA.

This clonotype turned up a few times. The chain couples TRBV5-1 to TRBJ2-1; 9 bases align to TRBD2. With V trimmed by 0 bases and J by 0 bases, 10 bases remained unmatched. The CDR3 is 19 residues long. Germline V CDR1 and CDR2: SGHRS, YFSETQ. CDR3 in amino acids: CASSLGGGASIGSYNEQFF. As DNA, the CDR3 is TGCGCCAGCAGCTTGGGCGGGGGGGCCAGCATCGGCTCCTACAATGAGCAGTTCTTC.

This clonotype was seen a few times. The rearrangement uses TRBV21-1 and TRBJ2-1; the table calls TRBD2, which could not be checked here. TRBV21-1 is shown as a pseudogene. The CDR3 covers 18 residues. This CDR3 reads CASSKWGGSSSSYNEQFF. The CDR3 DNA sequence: TGTGCCAGCAGCAAATGGGGAGGGTCATCATCCTCTTACAATGAGCAGTTCTTC.

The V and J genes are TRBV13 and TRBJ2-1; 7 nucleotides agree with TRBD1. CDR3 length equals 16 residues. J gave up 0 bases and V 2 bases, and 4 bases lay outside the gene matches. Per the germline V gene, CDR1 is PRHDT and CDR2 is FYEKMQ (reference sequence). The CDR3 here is CASSLYGQDSYNEQFF. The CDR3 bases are TGTGCCAGCAGCTTATATGGACAGGACTCCTACAATGAGCAGTTCTTC.

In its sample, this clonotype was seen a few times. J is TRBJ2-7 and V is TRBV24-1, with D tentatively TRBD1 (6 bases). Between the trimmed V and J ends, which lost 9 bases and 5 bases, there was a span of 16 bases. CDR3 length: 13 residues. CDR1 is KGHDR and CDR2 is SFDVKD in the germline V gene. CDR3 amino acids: CATQAETGDEQYF. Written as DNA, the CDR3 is TGTGCCACCCAGGCTGAGACAGGCGACGAGCAGTACTTC.

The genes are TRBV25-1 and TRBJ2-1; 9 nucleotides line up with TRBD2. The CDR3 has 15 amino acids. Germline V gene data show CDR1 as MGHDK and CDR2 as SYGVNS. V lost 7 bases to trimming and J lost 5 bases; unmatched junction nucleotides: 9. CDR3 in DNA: TGTGCCAGCATAAAACTAGCGGGTGTGGACAATGAGCAGTTCTTC. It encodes CASIKLAGVDNEQFF.

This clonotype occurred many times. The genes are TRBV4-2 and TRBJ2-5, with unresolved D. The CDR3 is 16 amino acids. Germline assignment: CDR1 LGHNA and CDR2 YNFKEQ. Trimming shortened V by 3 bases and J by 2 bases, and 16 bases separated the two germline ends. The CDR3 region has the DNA TGTGCCAGCAGCCATCAGCCGGGTACGAAACAAGAGACCCAGTACTTC. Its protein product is CASSHQPGTKQETQYF.

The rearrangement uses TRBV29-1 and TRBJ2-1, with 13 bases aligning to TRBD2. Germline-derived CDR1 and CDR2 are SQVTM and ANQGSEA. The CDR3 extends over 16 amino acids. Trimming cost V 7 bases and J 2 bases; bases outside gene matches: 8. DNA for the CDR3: TGCAGCGGGGCCGGGACTAGCGGGGTCGCCTACAATGAGCAGTTCTTC. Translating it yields CSGAGTSGVAYNEQFF.

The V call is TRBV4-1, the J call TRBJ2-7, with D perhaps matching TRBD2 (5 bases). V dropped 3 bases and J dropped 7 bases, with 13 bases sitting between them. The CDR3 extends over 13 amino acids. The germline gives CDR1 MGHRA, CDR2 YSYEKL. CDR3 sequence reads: CASSQGVPGEQYV. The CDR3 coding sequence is TGCGCCAGCAGCCAGGGAGTCCCGGGTGAGCAGTACGTC.

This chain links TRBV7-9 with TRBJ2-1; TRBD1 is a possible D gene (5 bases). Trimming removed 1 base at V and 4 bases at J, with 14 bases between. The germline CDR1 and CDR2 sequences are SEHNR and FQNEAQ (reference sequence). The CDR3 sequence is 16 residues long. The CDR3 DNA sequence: TGTGCCAGCAGCTTAGGCAGGGCAGGGTTTTACAATGAGCAGTTCTTC. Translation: CASSLGRAGFYNEQFF.

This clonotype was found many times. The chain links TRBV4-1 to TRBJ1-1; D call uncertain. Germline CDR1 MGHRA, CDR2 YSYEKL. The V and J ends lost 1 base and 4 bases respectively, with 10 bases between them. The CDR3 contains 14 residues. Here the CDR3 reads CASSQARWGTEAFF. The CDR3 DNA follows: TGCGCCAGCAGCCAAGCACGCTGGGGCACTGAAGCTTTCTTT.

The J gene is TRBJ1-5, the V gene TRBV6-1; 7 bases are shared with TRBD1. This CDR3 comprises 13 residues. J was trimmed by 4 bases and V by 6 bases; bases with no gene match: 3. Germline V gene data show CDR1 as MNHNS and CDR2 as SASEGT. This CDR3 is CASSKGANQPQHF. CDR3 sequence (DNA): TGTGCCAGCAGCAAGGGGGCAAATCAGCCCCAGCATTTT.

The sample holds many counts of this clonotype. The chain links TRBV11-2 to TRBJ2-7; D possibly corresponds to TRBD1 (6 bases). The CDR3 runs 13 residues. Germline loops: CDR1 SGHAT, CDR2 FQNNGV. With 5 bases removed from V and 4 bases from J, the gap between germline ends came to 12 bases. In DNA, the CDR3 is TGTGCCAGCAGCCACCAGGGGCAATACGAGCAGTACGTC. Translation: CASSHQGQYEQYV.

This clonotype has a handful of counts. The CDR3 DNA reads as TGCAGTGCGCAGGGGGAGGGGGAAGCAGATACGCAGTATTTT. Its protein is CSAQGEGEADTQYF. The chain combines TRBV20-1 with TRBJ2-3; D may correspond to TRBD1 or TRBD2 (7 bases each). Germline V lookup: CDR1 DFQATT, CDR2 SNEGSKA (reference sequence). V shed 6 bases and J shed 4 bases, with 17 bases lying between them. The CDR3 has 14 amino acids.

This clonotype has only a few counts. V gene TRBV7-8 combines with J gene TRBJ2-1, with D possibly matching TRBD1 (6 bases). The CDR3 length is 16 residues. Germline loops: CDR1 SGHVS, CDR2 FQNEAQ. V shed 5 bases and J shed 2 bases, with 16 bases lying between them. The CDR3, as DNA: TGTGCCAGCAGCGCGAATACAGGGTCTGCCTACAATGAGCAGTTCTTC. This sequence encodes CASSANTGSAYNEQFF.

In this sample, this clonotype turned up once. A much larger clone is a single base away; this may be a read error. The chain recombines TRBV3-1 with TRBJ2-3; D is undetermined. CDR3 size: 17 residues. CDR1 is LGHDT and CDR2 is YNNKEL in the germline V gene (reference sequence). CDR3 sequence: CATSQDSLSPYTDTQYF. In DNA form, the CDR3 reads TGTGCCACCAGCCAAGATAGTCTTAGCCCATACACAGATACGCAGTATTTT.

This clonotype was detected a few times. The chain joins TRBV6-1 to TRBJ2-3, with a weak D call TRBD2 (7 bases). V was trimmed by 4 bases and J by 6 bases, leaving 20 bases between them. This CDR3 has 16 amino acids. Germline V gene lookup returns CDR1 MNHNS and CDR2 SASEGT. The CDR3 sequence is CASSGRRGAGLDTQYF. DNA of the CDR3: TGTGCCAGCAGTGGACGCCGGGGGGCGGGATTGGATACGCAGTATTTT.

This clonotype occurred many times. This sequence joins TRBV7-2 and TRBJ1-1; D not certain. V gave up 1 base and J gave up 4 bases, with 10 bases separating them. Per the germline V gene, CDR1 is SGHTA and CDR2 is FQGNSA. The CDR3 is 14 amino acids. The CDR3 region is CASSLVGKRTEAFF. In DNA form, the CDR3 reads TGTGCCAGCAGCTTAGTTGGGAAACGCACTGAAGCTTTCTTT.

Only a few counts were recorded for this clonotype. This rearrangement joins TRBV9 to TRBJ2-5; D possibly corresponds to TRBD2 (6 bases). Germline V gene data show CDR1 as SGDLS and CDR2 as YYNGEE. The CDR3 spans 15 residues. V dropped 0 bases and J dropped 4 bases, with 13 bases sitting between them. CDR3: CASSVDGGGGETQYF. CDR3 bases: TGTGCCAGCAGCGTAGACGGGGGTGGCGGAGAGACCCAGTACTTC.

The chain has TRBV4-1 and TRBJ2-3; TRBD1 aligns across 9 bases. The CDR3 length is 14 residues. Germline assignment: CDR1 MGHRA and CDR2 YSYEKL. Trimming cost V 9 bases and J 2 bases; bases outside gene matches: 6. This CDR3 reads CASRDRAHTDTQYF. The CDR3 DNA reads TGCGCCAGTCGGGACAGGGCCCACACAGATACGCAGTATTTT.

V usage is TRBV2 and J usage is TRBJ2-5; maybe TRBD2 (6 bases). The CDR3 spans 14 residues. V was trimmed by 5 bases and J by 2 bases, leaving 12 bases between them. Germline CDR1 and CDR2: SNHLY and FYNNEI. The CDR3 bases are TGTGCCAGCAGTCCGGGACTCAGACAAGAGACCCAGTACTTC. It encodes CASSPGLRQETQYF.

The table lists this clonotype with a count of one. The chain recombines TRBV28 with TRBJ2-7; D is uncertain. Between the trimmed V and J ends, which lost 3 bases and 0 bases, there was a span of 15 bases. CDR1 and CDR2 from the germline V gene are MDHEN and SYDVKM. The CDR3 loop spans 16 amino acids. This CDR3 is CASSFPESTLSYEQYF. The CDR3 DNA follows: TGTGCCAGCAGTTTTCCGGAAAGTACCCTCTCCTACGAGCAGTACTTC.

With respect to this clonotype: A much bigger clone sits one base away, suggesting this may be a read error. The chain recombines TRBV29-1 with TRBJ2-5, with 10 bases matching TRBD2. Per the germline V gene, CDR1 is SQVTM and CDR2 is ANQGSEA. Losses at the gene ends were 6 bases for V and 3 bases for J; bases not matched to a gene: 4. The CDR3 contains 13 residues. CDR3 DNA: TGCAGCGTACATGGACTAGCGGAAGAGACCCAGTACTTC. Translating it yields CSVHGLAEETQYF.

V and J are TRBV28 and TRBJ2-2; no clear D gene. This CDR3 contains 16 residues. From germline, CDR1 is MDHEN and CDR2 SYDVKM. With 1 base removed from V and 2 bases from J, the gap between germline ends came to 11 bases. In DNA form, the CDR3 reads TGTGCCAGCAGTTTATCTCTAGTCTATAACACCGGGGAGCTGTTTTTT. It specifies CASSLSLVYNTGELFF.

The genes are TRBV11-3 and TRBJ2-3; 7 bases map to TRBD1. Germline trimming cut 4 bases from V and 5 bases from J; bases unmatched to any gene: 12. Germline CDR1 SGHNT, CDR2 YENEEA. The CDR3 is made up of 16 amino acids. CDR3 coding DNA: TGTGCCAGCAGCTGGGACAGCTTGGGGTCATTAGATACGCAGTATTTT. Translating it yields CASSWDSLGSLDTQYF.